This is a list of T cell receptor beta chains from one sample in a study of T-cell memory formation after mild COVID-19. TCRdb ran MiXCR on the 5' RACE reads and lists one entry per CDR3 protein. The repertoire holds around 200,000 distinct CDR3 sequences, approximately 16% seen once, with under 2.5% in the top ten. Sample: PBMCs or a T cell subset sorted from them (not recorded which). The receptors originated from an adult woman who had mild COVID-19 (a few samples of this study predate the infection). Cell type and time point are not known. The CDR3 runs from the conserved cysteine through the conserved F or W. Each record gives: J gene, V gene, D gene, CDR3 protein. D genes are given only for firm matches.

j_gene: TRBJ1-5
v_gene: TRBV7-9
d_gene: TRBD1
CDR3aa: CASGPAGQGQPQHF

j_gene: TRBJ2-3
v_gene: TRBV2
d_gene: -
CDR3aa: CASFRGDTQYF

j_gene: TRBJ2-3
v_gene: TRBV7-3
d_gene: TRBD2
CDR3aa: CASSQTSGGSSHTDTQYF

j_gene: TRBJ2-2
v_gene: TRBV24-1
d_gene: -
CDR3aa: CATSDGREHRELFF

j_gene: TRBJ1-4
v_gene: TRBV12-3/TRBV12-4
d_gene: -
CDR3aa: CASSDFRGEKLFF

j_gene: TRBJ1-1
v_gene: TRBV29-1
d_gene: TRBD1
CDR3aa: CSVVHRGSGAFF

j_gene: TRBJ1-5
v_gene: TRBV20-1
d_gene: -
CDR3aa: CSARDLVSNQPQHF

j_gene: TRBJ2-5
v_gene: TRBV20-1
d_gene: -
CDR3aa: CSAKTASQETQYF

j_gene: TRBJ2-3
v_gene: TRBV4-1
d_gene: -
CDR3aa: CASSRAGSGSTDTQYF

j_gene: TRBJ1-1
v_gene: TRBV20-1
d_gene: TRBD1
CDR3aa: CSAHRDRVNTEAFF

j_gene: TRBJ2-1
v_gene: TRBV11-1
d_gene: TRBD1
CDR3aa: CASSILPTGTGRSLNEQFF

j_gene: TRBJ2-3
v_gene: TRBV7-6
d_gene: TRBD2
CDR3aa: CASSPTGLAGGPTQYF

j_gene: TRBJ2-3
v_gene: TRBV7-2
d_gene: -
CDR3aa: CASSMTPWGTDTQYF

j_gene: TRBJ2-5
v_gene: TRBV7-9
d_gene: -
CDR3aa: CASSTGVAETQYF

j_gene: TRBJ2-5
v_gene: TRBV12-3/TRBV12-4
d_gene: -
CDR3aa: CASSWIGEETQYF

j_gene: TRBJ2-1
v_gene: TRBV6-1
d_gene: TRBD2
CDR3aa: CASSVTSGGAYDEQFF